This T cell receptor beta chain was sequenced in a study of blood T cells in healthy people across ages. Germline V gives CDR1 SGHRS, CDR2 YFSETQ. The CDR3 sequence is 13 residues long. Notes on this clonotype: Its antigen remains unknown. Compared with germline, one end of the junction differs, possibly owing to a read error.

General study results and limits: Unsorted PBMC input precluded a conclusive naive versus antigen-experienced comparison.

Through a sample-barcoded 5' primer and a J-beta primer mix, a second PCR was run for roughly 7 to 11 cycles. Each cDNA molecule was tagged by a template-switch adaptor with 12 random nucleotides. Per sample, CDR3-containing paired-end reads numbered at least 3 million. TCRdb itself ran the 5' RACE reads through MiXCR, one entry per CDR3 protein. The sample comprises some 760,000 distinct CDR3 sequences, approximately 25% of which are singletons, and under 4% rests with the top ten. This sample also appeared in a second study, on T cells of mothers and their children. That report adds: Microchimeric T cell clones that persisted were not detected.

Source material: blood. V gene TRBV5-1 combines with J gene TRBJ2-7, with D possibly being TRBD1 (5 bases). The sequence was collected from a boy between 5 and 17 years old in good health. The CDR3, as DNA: TGCGCCAGCAGCCACGACAGTGCCTACGAACAGTACTTC. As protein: CASSHDSAYEQYF. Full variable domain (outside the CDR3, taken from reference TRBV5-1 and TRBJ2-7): KAGVTQTPRYLIKTRGQQVTLSCSPISGHRSVSWYQQTPGQGLQFLFEYFSETQRNKGNFPGRFSGRQFSNSRSEMNVSTLELGDSALYLCASSHDSAYEQYFGPGTRLTVT.